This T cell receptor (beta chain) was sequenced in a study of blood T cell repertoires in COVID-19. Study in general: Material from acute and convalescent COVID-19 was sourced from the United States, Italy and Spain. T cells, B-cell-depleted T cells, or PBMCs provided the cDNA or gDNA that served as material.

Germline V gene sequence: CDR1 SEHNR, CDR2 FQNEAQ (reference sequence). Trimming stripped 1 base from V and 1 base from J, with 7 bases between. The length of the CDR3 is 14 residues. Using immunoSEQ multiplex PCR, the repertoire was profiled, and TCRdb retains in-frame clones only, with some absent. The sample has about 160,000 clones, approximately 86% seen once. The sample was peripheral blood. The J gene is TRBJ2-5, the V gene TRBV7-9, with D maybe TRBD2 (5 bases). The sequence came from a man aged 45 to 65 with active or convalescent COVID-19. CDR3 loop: CASSLGRAQETQYF. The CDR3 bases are TGTGCCAGCAGCTTAGGGCGGGCCCAAGAGACCCAGTACTTC.